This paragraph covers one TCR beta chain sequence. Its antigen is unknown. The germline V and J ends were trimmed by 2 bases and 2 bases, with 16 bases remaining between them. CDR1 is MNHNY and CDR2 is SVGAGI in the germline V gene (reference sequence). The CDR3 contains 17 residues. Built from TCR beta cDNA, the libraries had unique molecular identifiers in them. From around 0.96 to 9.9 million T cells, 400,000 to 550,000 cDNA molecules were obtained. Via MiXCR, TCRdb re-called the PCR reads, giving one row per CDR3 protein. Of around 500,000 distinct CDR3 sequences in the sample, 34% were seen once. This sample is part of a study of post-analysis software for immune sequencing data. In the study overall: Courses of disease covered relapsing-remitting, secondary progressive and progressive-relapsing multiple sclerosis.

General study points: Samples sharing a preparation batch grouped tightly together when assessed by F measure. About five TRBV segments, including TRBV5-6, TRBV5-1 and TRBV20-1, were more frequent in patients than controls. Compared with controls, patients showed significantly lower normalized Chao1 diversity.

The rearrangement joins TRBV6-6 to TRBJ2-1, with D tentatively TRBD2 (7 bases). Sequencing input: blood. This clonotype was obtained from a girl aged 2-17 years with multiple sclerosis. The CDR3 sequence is CASSYEGGLAAYNEQFF. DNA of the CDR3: TGTGCCAGCAGTTACGAGGGGGGGCTAGCGGCCTACAATGAGCAGTTCTTC.